This T cell receptor (beta chain) was documented in a study of blood T cell repertoires in COVID-19 (TCRdb year 2020). Looking at the study overall: The collaborator samples originated in the United States, Italy and Spain and spanned the acute and convalescent phases of COVID-19. A de-identified subject ID, COVID-19 status, age in years and sex were almost always included in the sample metadata. HLA class I and class II types, where available, came from metadata supplied by the sample provider rather than from assay-based typing. The samples were drawn from the first 160 participants of the ongoing ImmuneRACE study and from 950 to 1,500 subjects provided by 6 global collaborators. The dataset comprised deeply sampled blood TCRbeta repertoires from subjects exposed to, actively infected with, or recovered from COVID-19. The prospective study material was composed of cDNA or gDNA derived from T cells, B-cell-depleted T cells, or PBMCs. The repertoires were made available in a free public database intended to serve as a resource for research on the immune response to SARS-CoV-2.

CDR1 is given as MGHRA and CDR2 as YSYEKL, both from the germline V gene. The cysteine opens and the phenylalanine closes a CDR3 of 16 amino acids. CDR3 DNA is the only sequence kept; it has 48 bases, read in frame from the first base. Trimming at the junction amounts to 5 bases on V and 0 bases on J, and the germline ends lie 11 bases apart. Each collaborating institution followed its own protocols to collect whole blood in K2EDTA tubes. Collaborator samples were shipped for TCRbeta analysis as frozen whole blood, isolated PBMCs, or DNA extracted from either sample type. The immunoSEQ Assay, a bias-controlled multiplex PCR, was used to amplify TCRbeta CDR3 regions from genomic DNA. On the authors' methods: The number of nucleated cells in each sample was estimated from the amplification of reference gene primers within the assay. To quantify the absolute abundance of each unique TCRbeta CDR3 rearrangement, sequence reads were collapsed and filtered. Productive Simpson clonality was computed per sample as the square root of Simpson's diversity index over productive rearrangements. Held by TCRdb, this immuneACCESS table contains in-frame sequences only and omits some clones. Under half of the omission traces to an unresolved V gene where checked; the cause of the rest is unknown. V and J calls and clone size are given by that table; D and trimming were obtained from the DNA. This sample lists some 250,000 clones; approximately 85% were detected once. The top ten clones comprise around 12% of the sample.

About this clone: The specificity of this receptor is unknown. No quality values exist for individual bases; no much larger clone is one base distant.

What the work shows at the level of the full study, not this receptor alone: The quantity of clinical and demographic metadata differed by source and by participant and was supplied without curation.

The source of this sequence is a woman aged 60 to 75 with active or convalescent COVID-19. The chain joins TRBV4-1 to TRBJ2-6, with the D gene call left open. Sequenced material: peripheral blood. The CDR3 loop reads CASSARRLSGANVLTF. The DNA is TGCGCCAGCAGCGCACGCAGGCTCTCTGGGGCCAACGTCCTGACTTTC.